The next 16 T cell receptor beta chains were all read from a single sample in a study of CD8 T cells in Susac syndrome. An amount of RNA that ranged from roughly 0.45 to 1 ug was reverse transcribed with random hexamers. MiXCR, run by TCRdb on the immunoSEQ multiplex PCR reads, gives a single entry per CDR3 protein. The table records some 240,000 distinct CDR3 sequences, about 96% of them present only once. The source material was CD4+ T cells from PBMCs. All receptors come from a human donor with Susac syndrome.

The rearrangement uses TRBV3-1 and TRBJ2-5; 7 nucleotides line up with TRBD1. Germline trimming cut 1 base from V and 3 bases from J; bases unmatched to any gene: 8. Germline values: CDR1 LGHDT, CDR2 YNNKEL (reference sequence). This CDR3 has 16 amino acids. CDR3 loop: CASSQGQGEGEETQYF. The DNA of the CDR3 is TGTGCCAGCAGCCAAGGGCAGGGGGAAGGAGAAGAGACCCAGTACTTC.

The V and J genes are TRBV5-1 and TRBJ2-3; D gene unclear. The ends were cut back, 4 bases at V and 8 bases at J, with 14 bases in the middle. Germline V CDR1 and CDR2: SGHRS, YFSETQ. The length of the CDR3 is 13 residues. The CDR3 sequence: CASSPAGSGTQYF. As DNA, the CDR3 is TGCGCCAGCAGCCCGGCTGGTTCTGGTACGCAGTATTTT.

CDR3 residues: CSARPPGRGDEQFF. CDR3 coding DNA: TGCAGTGCTAGACCTCCTGGACGAGGGGATGAGCAGTTCTTC. The gene calls are TRBV20-1 and TRBJ2-1; D is perhaps TRBD1 or TRBD2 (5 bases each). There are 14 residues in the CDR3. The V gene lost 2 bases and the J gene lost 8 bases, with 16 bases spanning the gap. Germline V gene sequence: CDR1 DFQATT, CDR2 SNEGSKA (reference sequence).

The chain has TRBV5-1 and TRBJ1-4; D is perhaps TRBD1 (5 bases). The length of the CDR3 is 15 residues. Deletions cut 0 bases from V and 6 bases from J, with 12 bases between. Germline CDR1 SGHRS, CDR2 YFSETQ. The CDR3 loop is CASSLVGLEDEKLFF. The CDR3 DNA reads as TGCGCCAGCAGCTTGGTGGGACTGGAAGATGAAAAACTGTTTTTT. Full variable domain (rest looked up from reference TRBV5-1 and TRBJ1-4): KAGVTQTPRYLIKTRGQQVTLSCSPISGHRSVSWYQQTPGQGLQFLFEYFSETQRNKGNFPGRFSGRQFSNSRSEMNVSTLELGDSALYLCASSLVGLEDEKLFFGSGTQLSVL.

J is TRBJ2-1 and V is TRBV20-1; possible D gene TRBD2, 6 bases. CDR3 length: 14 amino acids. Trimming removed 2 bases from V and 5 bases from J, with 13 bases in between. Germline V gene data show CDR1 as DFQATT and CDR2 as SNEGSKA (reference sequence). The CDR3 coding sequence is TGCAGTGCTAGACCAGGAGGGGTCGACAATGAGCAGTTCTTC. Translation gives CSARPGGVDNEQFF.

V is TRBV5-1 and J is TRBJ2-1; D is tentatively TRBD1 or TRBD2 (5 bases each). Trimming left V 2 bases short and J 9 bases short, with 15 bases between. The length of the CDR3 is 14 residues. Germline V CDR1 and CDR2: SGHRS, YFSETQ. The CDR3 spells CASSFRDPLGEQFF. The DNA of the CDR3 is TGCGCCAGCAGCTTCCGGGACCCACTTGGTGAGCAGTTCTTC.

This clonotype was observed a single time. The J gene is TRBJ2-5, the V gene TRBV7-2, with TRBD2 matching 8 bases. Trimming cost V 2 bases and J 5 bases; bases outside gene matches: 4. The CDR3 sequence is 14 residues long. Germline values: CDR1 SGHTA, CDR2 FQGNSA. CDR3 DNA: TGTGCCAGCAGCTTACTCGGGAGGGGGGAGACCCAGTACTTC. It codes for CASSLLGRGETQYF.

This clonotype was picked up one time. The chain recombines TRBV28 with TRBJ2-7; 8 bases line up with TRBD1. The J segment lost 6 bases and the V segment lost 7 bases, leaving 14 bases of the junction unmatched. CDR1 is MDHEN, CDR2 SYDVKM, per germline. The CDR3 covers 15 residues. The CDR3 DNA reads TGTGCCAGCACCCTTCCAGGACAGGGTTTGATCGAGCAGTACTTC. Its protein product is CASTLPGQGLIEQYF.

The chain joins TRBV19 to TRBJ1-5; TRBD1 matches 8 bases. CDR1 LNHDA and CDR2 SQIVND come from the germline V gene (reference sequence). The CDR3 length is 13 residues. Losses at the gene ends were 5 bases for V and 8 bases for J; bases not matched to a gene: 5. The CDR3 coding sequence is TGTGCCAGTAGTCGGACAGGGTACGAGCCCCAGCATTTT. It is translated as CASSRTGYEPQHF.

This chain uses TRBV29-1 with TRBJ2-4; D not certain. V was shortened by 4 bases and J by 4 bases, with 8 bases between the two germline ends. Germline CDR1 reads SQVTM; CDR2 reads ANQGSEA. CDR3 length equals 12 residues. The CDR3: CSVGLGKNIQYF. CDR3 DNA sequence: TGCAGCGTTGGGCTAGGAAAAAACATTCAGTACTTC. The entire variable domain, with the rest obtained from reference TRBV29-1 and TRBJ2-4, is as follows: SAVISQKPSRDICQRGTSLTIQCQVDSQVTMMFWYRQQPGQSLTLIATANQGSEATYESGFVIDKFPISRPNLTFSTLTVSNMSPEDSSIYLCSVGLGKNIQYFGAGTRLSVL.

V and J are TRBV5-1 and TRBJ2-6; a weak D match, TRBD1 (6 bases). The CDR3 runs to 16 residues. The germline V gene has CDR1 SGHRS and CDR2 YFSETQ. Trimming removed 0 bases at V and 0 bases at J, with 7 bases between. Here the CDR3 reads CASSLEGGSGANVLTF. DNA of the CDR3: TGCGCCAGCAGCTTGGAAGGGGGCTCTGGGGCCAACGTCCTGACTTTC.

The genes are TRBV15 and TRBJ2-7; 10 positions agree with TRBD2. V shed 1 base and J 2 bases; nucleotides not matched to a gene: 5. The CDR3 is 16 residues long. Germline lookup yields CDR1 LNHNV and CDR2 YYDKDF (reference sequence). The CDR3: CATSRVGLAVPYEQYF. CDR3 nucleotides: TGTGCCACCAGCAGAGTCGGACTAGCGGTACCCTACGAGCAGTACTTC.

The rearrangement uses TRBV20-1 and TRBJ2-1; D perhaps matches TRBD1 (5 bases). The length of the CDR3 is 15 residues. Germline V CDR1 and CDR2: DFQATT, SNEGSKA (reference sequence). Trimming left V 6 bases short and J 1 base short, with 16 bases between. CDR3 sequence reads: CSATVLGLSYNEQFF. The CDR3 DNA sequence: TGCAGTGCCACAGTTCTGGGGCTGTCCTACAATGAGCAGTTCTTC.

DNA of the CDR3: TGCAGTTGCGGAGGCGGGGGGCCTGATACGCAGTATTTT. It is translated as CSCGGGGPDTQYF. V and J are TRBV20-1 and TRBJ2-3; 8 positions agree with TRBD2. Germline trimming cut 8 bases from V and 6 bases from J; bases unmatched to any gene: 10. The CDR3 totals 13 residues. Germline loops: CDR1 DFQATT, CDR2 SNEGSKA (reference sequence).

The CDR3 loop reads CASSIHSRETQYF. CDR3 bases: TGTGCCAGCTCCATCCACTCCCGGGAGACCCAGTACTTC. The V and J genes are TRBV18 and TRBJ2-5, with no clear D. Trimming stripped 6 bases from V and 5 bases from J, with 13 bases between. Per the germline V gene, CDR1 is KGHSH and CDR2 is LQKENI. The CDR3 length is 13 residues.

V is TRBV6-2 or TRBV6-3 and J is TRBJ2-5, with D tentatively TRBD2 (5 bases). The CDR3 contains 15 residues. The germline V gene has CDR1 MNHEY and CDR2 SVGEGT. The V gene lost 5 bases and the J gene lost 4 bases, with 17 bases spanning the gap. CDR3 bases: TGTGCCAGCAGTCCACTACGGGATCTCCCAGAGACCCAGTACTTC. Translating gives CASSPLRDLPETQYF.